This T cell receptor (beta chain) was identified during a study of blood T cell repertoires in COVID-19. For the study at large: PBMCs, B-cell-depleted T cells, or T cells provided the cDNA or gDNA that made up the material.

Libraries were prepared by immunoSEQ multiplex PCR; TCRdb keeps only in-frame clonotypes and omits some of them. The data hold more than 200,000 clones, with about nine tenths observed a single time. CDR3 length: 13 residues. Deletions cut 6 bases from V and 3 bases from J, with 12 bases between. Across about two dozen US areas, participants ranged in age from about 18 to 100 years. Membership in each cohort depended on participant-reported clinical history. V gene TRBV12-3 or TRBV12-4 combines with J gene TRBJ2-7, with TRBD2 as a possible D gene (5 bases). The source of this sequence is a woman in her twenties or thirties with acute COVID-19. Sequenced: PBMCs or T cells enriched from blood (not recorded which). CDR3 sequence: CASRNNGVYEQYF. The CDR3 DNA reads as TGTGCCAGCAGAAACAACGGGGTCTACGAGCAGTACTTC.